These 17 T cell receptor beta chains were all obtained from the same sample, sequenced in a study of T cell repertoires in cytomegalovirus infection (dated by TCRdb to between 2018 and 2020). Instrument on record: Illumina HiSeq 1500. TCRdb trimmed public reads at Q25 via fastp, called clones via MiXCR and kept in-frame beta chains. CDR3 protein sequences are deduplicated, and each keeps its most common genes and DNA. This sample is represented by fewer than 1,000,000 distinct CDR3 sequences; approximately 33% of them were singletons. Roughly 12% of the sample is in the top ten clones. According to the study, the label for this sample's treatment or condition signals: in vitro stimulation with specific CMV peptide epitopes to enrich CMV-specific T cells. Their cognate antigens are unknown. This material consisted of cultured CD8+ T cells from PBMCs, taken from culture after CMV antigen stimulation. All receptors derive from a human donor in good health (CMV status not recorded). Some clones in this sample may be carry-over from other donors' samples.

In this sample, this clonotype turned up a few times. The chain recombines TRBV5-1 with TRBJ1-2, with 10 bases matching TRBD1. The germline V gene has CDR1 SGHRS and CDR2 YFSETQ. Unmatched junction bases numbered 4, after V lost 6 bases and J lost 5 bases. CDR3 length equals 13 residues. The CDR3 protein is CASTGQGEYGYTF. DNA of the CDR3: TGCGCCAGCACCGGACAGGGGGAATATGGCTACACCTTC. Complete variable domain (other parts from reference TRBV5-1 and TRBJ1-2): KAGVTQTPRYLIKTRGQQVTLSCSPISGHRSVSWYQQTPGQGLQFLFEYFSETQRNKGNFPGRFSGRQFSNSRSEMNVSTLELGDSALYLCASTGQGEYGYTFGSGTRLTVV.

The CDR3 loop reads CASSLEDRGTEAFF. The CDR3 DNA sequence: TGTGCCAGCAGCTTGGAGGACAGGGGCACTGAAGCTTTCTTT. The chain recombines TRBV7-6 with TRBJ1-1, with 9 bases lining up with TRBD1. CDR3 length: 14 amino acids. Germline CDR1 SGHVS, CDR2 FNYEAQ. V trimming: 3 bases; J trimming: 4 bases; junction bases outside the gene matches: 3.

The V call is TRBV7-6, the J call TRBJ1-1; 7 bases fit TRBD1. The CDR3 sequence is 17 residues long. The V gene end was trimmed by 8 bases and the J gene end by 6 bases; junction bases not matched to a gene: 21. Looked up from germline, CDR1 is SGHVS and CDR2 is FNYEAQ. CDR3 region: CASRQSDRVTLAAEAFF. CDR3 coding DNA: TGTGCCAGCCGCCAATCTGACAGGGTTACTTTGGCCGCTGAAGCTTTCTTT.

The V and J genes are TRBV20-1 and TRBJ2-2; a possible D gene is TRBD2 (6 bases). Trimming removed 3 bases from V and 4 bases from J, with 12 bases in between. Per the germline V gene, CDR1 is DFQATT and CDR2 is SNEGSKA (reference sequence). The CDR3 is 14 amino acids. The CDR3 here is CSASVKGLTGELFF. CDR3 bases: TGCAGTGCTAGCGTAAAGGGACTCACCGGGGAGCTGTTTTTT.

This clonotype was counted between two and nine times. This chain uses TRBV28 with TRBJ2-5; D ambiguous. Trimming removed 3 bases from V and 4 bases from J, with 9 bases in between. The germline V gene encodes CDR1 MDHEN and CDR2 SYDVKM. The CDR3 runs to 13 residues. CDR3 sequence reads: CASSFQSGETQYF. CDR3 sequence (DNA): TGTGCCAGCAGTTTCCAGTCAGGAGAGACCCAGTACTTC.

This clonotype came up a few times. The chain links TRBV7-6 to TRBJ1-2; D is uncertain. The CDR3 spans 15 residues. Germline CDR1 and CDR2: SGHVS and FNYEAQ. V lost 1 base to trimming and J lost 2 bases, with 11 bases between them. In nucleotides, the CDR3 is TGTGCCAGCAGCTTAGGAGGGAGGACCAACTATGGCTACACCTTC. This translates into CASSLGGRTNYGYTF.

This clonotype was found a few times. This chain joins TRBV18 and TRBJ2-7, with 9 positions matching TRBD1. This CDR3 is 16 amino acids long. V shed 0 bases, J shed 2 bases, and the junction held 5 bases outside the gene matches. The germline CDR1 and CDR2 sequences are KGHSH and LQKENI. The CDR3 spells CASSPPTWTGAYEQYF. The DNA of the CDR3 is TGTGCCAGCTCACCACCCACGTGGACAGGGGCCTACGAGCAGTACTTC.

This clonotype came up many times. V is TRBV7-9 and J is TRBJ2-6; no definite D call. With 8 bases removed from V and 3 bases from J, the gap between germline ends came to 17 bases. This CDR3 comprises 16 residues. Germline V gives CDR1 SEHNR, CDR2 FQNEAQ (reference sequence). Written as DNA, the CDR3 is TGTGCCAGCGATGTGGAAATTTCTGGTGGGGCCAACGTCCTGACTTTC. Translation: CASDVEISGGANVLTF.

The gene calls are TRBV9 and TRBJ2-1; 8 bases line up with TRBD2. Germline CDR1 reads SGDLS; CDR2 reads YYNGEE. This CDR3 is built from 17 residues. Trimming took 3 bases from V and 5 from J; bases not matched to a gene: 13. CDR3 amino acids: CASSDLVVAGPDNEQFF. CDR3 in DNA: TGTGCCAGCAGCGATCTCGTAGTAGCGGGGCCCGACAATGAGCAGTTCTTC.

The V call is TRBV24-1, the J call TRBJ2-1, with D maybe TRBD1 (6 bases). CDR1 and CDR2 (germline): KGHDR, SFDVKD. This CDR3 contains 17 residues. V shed 4 bases and J shed 0 bases, with 15 bases lying between them. CDR3 DNA sequence: TGTGCCACCAGTGACTCCGGACAGACGAGCTCCTACAATGAGCAGTTCTTC. It yields the protein CATSDSGQTSSYNEQFF.

This clonotype was counted only a few times. V and J are TRBV11-2 and TRBJ2-2; D unresolved. V lost 1 base and J lost 6, with 6 bases in between. Germline CDR1 is SGHAT and CDR2 is FQNNGV. The CDR3 has 13 amino acids. As DNA, the CDR3 is TGTGCCAGCAGCTTAGGTGTGTCCGGGGAGCTGTTTTTT. Its translation: CASSLGVSGELFF.

The table lists this clonotype with a few counts. CDR3 in DNA: TGCGCCAGCAGCCTAGGGGCGGGCCAGATCAATCAGCCCCAGCATTTT. Protein: CASSLGAGQINQPQHF. The genes are TRBV4-3 and TRBJ1-5; possible D gene TRBD1, 5 bases. This CDR3 has 16 residues. V was pared by 4 bases and J by 3 bases, with 16 bases between. Germline lookup yields CDR1 LGHNA and CDR2 YSLEER.

This chain uses TRBV4-3 with TRBJ1-2; the match to TRBD1 covers 8 bases. Per germline, CDR1 LGHNA and CDR2 YSLEER. V lost 3 bases and J lost 3; bases outside the gene matches: 0. This CDR3 is 13 amino acids long. Here the CDR3 DNA reads TGCGCCAGCAGCCAGACAGGGGACTATGGCTACACCTTC. Protein: CASSQTGDYGYTF.

This clonotype has at least ten counts. The rearrangement joins TRBV7-9 to TRBJ2-1; 10 bases agree with TRBD1. Looked up from germline, CDR1 is SEHNR and CDR2 is FQNEAQ (reference sequence). V trimming: 5 bases; J trimming: 4 bases; junction bases outside the gene matches: 5. This CDR3 contains 15 residues. In DNA, the CDR3 is TGTGCCAGCAGCAATCCGGGACAGGGGTACAATGAGCAGTTCTTC. It is translated as CASSNPGQGYNEQFF.

This clonotype has more than one count but fewer than ten. J is TRBJ1-1 and V is TRBV19; TRBD1 matches at 8 bases. This CDR3 comprises 14 residues. The junction had 7 bases not matched to a gene; V was cut back by 6 bases and J by 4 bases. Germline V gene sequence: CDR1 LNHDA, CDR2 SQIVND (reference sequence). DNA for the CDR3: TGTGCCAGTAGGACAGGGGCCCTTCGCACTGAAGCTTTCTTT. Translation gives CASRTGALRTEAFF.

The chain carries TRBV12-3 or TRBV12-4 and TRBJ2-1; D perhaps matches TRBD2 (5 bases). V was clipped by 7 bases and J by 7 bases, with 14 bases between them. This CDR3 has 13 residues. The chain's CDR3 is CASNPGRVNEQFF. The CDR3 coding sequence is TGTGCCAGCAACCCGGGAAGAGTAAATGAGCAGTTCTTC.

This clonotype was picked up many times. The rearrangement uses TRBV11-3 and TRBJ1-3; D not resolved. The CDR3 runs to 14 residues. The V end lost 0 bases, the J end lost 4 bases, and 7 bases lay between the germline ends. The germline V gene encodes CDR1 SGHNT and CDR2 YENEEA. DNA of the CDR3: TGTGCCAGCAGCTTAGATCGCGGCGGAAACACCATATATTTT. Translation gives CASSLDRGGNTIYF.